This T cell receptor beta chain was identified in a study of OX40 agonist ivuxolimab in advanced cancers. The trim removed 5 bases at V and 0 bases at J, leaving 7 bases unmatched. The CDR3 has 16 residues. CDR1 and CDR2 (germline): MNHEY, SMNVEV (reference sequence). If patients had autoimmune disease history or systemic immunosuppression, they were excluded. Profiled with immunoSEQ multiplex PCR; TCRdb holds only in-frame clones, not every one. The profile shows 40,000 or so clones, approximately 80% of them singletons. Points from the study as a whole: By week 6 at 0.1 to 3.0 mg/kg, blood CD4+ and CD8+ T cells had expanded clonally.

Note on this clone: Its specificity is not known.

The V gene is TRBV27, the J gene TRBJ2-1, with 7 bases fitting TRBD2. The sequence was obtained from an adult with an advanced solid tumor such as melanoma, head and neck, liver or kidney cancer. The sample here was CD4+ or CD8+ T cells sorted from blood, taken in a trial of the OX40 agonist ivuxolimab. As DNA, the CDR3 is TGTGCCAGCAGTATCTCTAGCGGCGGCTCCTACAATGAGCAGTTCTTC. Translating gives CASSISSGGSYNEQFF.